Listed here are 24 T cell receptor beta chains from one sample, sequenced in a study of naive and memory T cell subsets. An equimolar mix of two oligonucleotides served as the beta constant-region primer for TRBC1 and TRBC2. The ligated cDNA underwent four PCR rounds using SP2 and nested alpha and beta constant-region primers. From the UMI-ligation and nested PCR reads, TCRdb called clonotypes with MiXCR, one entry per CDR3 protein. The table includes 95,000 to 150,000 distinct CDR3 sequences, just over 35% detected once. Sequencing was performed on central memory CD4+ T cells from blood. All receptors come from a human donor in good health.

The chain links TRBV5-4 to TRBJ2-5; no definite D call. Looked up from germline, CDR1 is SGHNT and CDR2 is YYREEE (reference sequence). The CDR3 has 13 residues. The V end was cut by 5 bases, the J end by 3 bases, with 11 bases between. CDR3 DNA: TGTGCCAGCAGATCTGGGAAGGAAGAGACCCAGTACTTC. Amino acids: CASRSGKEETQYF. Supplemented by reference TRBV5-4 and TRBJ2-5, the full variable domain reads ETGVTQSPTHLIKTRGQQVTLRCSSQSGHNTVSWYQQALGQGPQFIFQYYREEENGRGNFPPRFSGLQFPNYSSELNVNALELDDSALYLCASRSGKEETQYFGPGTRLLVL.

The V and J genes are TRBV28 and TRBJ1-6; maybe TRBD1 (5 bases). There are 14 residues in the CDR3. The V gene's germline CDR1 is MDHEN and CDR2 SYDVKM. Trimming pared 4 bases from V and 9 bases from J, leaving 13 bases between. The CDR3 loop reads CASSSGQGGSPLHF. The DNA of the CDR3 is TGTGCCAGCAGTTCAGGCCAGGGAGGTTCACCCCTCCACTTT.

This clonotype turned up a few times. In DNA form, the CDR3 reads TGCGCCAGCAGTGAGTATGCTAGCGGGAGAGGCTTCAATGAGCAGTTCTTC. Encoded protein: CASSEYASGRGFNEQFF. The rearrangement joins TRBV10-1 to TRBJ2-1, with 10 bases matching TRBD2. This CDR3 spans 17 amino acids. Germline V gives CDR1 WNHNN, CDR2 SYGVQD (reference sequence). V lost 1 base, J lost 6 bases, and 9 bases stayed unmatched.

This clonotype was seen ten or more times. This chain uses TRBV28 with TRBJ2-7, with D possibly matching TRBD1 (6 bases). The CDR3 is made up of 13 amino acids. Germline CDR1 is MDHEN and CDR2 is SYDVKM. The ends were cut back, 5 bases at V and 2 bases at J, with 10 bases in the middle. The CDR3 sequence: CASSAGQPYEQYF. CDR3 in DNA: TGTGCCAGCAGTGCCGGACAGCCCTACGAGCAGTACTTC.

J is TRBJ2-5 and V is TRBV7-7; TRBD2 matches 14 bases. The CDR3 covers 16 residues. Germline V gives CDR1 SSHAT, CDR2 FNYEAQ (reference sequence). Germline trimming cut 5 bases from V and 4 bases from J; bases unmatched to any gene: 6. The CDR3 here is CASSQGLAGGRETQYF. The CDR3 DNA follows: TGTGCCAGCAGCCAAGGACTAGCGGGAGGACGAGAGACCCAGTACTTC.

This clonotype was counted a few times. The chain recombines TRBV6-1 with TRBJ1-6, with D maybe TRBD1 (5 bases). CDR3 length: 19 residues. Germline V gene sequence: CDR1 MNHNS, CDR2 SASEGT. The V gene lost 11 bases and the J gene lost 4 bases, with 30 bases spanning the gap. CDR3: CAALLTGPTDGVYNSPLHF. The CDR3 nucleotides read TGTGCCGCACTGCTTACAGGTCCGACGGACGGGGTTTATAATTCACCCCTCCACTTT.

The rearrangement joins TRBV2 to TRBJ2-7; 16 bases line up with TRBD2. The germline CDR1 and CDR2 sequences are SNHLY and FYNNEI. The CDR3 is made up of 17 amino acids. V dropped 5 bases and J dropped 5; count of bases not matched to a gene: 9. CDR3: CASSPPGLAGGGHEQYF. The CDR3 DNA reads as TGTGCCAGCAGTCCTCCGGGACTAGCGGGAGGGGGCCACGAGCAGTACTTC. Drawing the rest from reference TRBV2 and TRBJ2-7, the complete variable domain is EPEVTQTPSHQVTQMGQEVILRCVPISNHLYFYWYRQILGQKVEFLVSFYNNEISEKSEIFDDQFSVERPDGSNFTLKIRSTKLEDSAMYFCASSPPGLAGGGHEQYFGPGTRLTVT.

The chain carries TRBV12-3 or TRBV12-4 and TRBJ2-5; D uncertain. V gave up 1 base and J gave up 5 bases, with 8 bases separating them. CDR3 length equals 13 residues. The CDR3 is CASSLGATETQYF. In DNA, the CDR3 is TGTGCCAGCAGTTTAGGAGCGACGGAGACCCAGTACTTC.

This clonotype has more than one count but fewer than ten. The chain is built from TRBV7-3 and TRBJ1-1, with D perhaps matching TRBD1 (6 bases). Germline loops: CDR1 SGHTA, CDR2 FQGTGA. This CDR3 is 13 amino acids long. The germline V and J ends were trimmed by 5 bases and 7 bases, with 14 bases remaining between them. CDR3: CASSPGVRGEAFF. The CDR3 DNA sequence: TGTGCCAGCAGCCCAGGGGTCCGGGGTGAAGCTTTCTTT.

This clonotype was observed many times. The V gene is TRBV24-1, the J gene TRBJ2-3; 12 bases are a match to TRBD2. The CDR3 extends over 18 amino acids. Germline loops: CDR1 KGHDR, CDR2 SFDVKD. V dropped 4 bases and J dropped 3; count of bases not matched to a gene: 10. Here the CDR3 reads CATSDGGRLAGVTDTQYF. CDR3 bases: TGTGCCACCAGTGACGGGGGTCGACTAGCGGGAGTAACAGATACGCAGTATTTT.

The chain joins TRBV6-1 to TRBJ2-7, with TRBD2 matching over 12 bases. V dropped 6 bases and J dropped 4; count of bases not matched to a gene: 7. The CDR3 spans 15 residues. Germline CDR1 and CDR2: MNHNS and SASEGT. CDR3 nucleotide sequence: TGTGCCAGCAGCCAGACTAGCGGGAGTGGGTACGAGCAGTACTTC. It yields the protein CASSQTSGSGYEQYF.

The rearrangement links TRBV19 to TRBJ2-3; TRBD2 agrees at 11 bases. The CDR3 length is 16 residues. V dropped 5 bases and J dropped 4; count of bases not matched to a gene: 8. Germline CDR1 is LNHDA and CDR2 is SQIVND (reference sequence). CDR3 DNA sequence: TGTGCCAGTAGTCTCTCGCTAGCGGGAGGTCCAGATACGCAGTATTTT. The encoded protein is CASSLSLAGGPDTQYF. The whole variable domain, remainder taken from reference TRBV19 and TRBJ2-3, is DGGITQSPKYLFRKEGQNVTLSCEQNLNHDAMYWYRQDPGQGLRLIYYSQIVNDFQKGDIAEGYSVSREKKESFPLTVTSAQKNPTAFYLCASSLSLAGGPDTQYFGPGTRLTVL.

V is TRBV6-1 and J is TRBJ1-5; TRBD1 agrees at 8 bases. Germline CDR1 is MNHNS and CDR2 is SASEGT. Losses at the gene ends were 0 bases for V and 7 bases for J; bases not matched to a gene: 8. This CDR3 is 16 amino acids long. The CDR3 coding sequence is TGTGCCAGCAGTGAAGCGCGCCGGACAGGGCAGCAGCCCCAGCATTTT. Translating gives CASSEARRTGQQPQHF.

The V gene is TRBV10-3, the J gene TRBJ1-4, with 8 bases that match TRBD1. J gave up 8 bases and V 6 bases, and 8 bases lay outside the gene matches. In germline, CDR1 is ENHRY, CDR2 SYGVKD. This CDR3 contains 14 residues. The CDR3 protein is CAIRQTGEAEKLFF. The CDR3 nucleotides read TGTGCCATCAGGCAGACAGGGGAGGCCGAAAAACTGTTTTTT.

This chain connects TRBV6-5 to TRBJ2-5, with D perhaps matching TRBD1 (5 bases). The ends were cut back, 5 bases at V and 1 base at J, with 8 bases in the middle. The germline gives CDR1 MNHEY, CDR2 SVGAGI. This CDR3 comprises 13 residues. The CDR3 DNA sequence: TGTGCCAGCAGTAGGACAAGCCAAGAGACCCAGTACTTC. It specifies CASSRTSQETQYF.

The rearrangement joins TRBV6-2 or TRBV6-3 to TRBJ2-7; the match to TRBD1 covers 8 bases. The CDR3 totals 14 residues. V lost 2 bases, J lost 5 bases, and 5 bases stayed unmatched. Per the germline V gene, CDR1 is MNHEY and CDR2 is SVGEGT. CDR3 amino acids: CASSYSRGLHEQYF. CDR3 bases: TGTGCCAGCAGTTACAGCAGGGGGCTACACGAGCAGTACTTC.

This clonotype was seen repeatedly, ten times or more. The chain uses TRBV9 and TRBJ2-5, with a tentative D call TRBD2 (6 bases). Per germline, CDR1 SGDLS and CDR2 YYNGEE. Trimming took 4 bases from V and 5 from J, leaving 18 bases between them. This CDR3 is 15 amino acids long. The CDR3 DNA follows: TGTGCCAGCAGCCCCCAACTAGCCCCTCTTGAGACCCAGTACTTC. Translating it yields CASSPQLAPLETQYF.

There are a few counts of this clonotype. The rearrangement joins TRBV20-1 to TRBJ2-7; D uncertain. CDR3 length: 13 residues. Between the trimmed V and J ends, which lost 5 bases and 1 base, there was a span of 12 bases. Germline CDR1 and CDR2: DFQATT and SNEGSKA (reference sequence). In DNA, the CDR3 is TGCAGTGCTCTCCGGGTTCCGTCCTACGAGCAGTACTTC. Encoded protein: CSALRVPSYEQYF.

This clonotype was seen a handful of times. The CDR3 is CASSLTWAYEQYF. The CDR3 DNA follows: TGTGCCAGCAGTTTAACGTGGGCCTACGAGCAGTACTTC. J is TRBJ2-7 and V is TRBV28, with D uncertain. The germline CDR1 and CDR2 sequences are MDHEN and SYDVKM. Trimming shortened V by 2 bases and J by 2 bases, and 7 bases separated the two germline ends. The CDR3 consists of 13 residues.

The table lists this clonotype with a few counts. This CDR3 is CASSLGFRSNYGYTF. In nucleotides, the CDR3 is TGTGCCAGCAGCTTAGGCTTCAGATCTAACTATGGCTACACCTTC. This chain uses TRBV7-2 with TRBJ1-2; D is uncertain. The CDR3 totals 15 residues. Trimming shortened V by 1 base and J by 0 bases, and 9 bases separated the two germline ends. The germline gives CDR1 SGHTA, CDR2 FQGNSA.

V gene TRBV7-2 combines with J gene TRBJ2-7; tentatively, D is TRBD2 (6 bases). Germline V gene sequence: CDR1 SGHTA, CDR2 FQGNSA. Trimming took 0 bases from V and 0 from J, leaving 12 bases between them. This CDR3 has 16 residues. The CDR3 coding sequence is TGTGCCAGCAGCTTAGCGCTGGTGGGGGGCTCCTACGAGCAGTACTTC. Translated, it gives CASSLALVGGSYEQYF.

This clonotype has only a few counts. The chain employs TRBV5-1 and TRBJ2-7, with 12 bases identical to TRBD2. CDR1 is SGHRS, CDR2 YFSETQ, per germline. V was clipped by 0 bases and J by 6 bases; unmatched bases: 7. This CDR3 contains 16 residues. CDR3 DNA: TGCGCCAGCAGCTTGGACCTGACTAGCGGGAGTCGCGAGCAGTACTTC. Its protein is CASSLDLTSGSREQYF.

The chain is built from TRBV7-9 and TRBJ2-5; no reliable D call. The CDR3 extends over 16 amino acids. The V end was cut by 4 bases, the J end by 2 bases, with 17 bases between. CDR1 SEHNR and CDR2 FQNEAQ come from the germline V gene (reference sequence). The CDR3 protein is CASSSFVLSPQETQYF. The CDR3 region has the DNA TGTGCCAGCAGCTCGTTTGTACTTAGCCCTCAAGAGACCCAGTACTTC.

The CDR3 reads CASSYTGTQPQHF. DNA of the CDR3: TGTGCCAGCAGTTATACTGGTACTCAGCCCCAGCATTTT. This chain connects TRBV6-2 or TRBV6-3 to TRBJ1-5; no reliable D call. The CDR3 loop spans 13 amino acids. Trimming stripped 3 bases from V and 6 bases from J, with 9 bases between. Per the germline V gene, CDR1 is MNHEY and CDR2 is SVGEGT.